What follows describes a single T cell receptor beta chain. The CDR3 length is 16 residues. Germline CDR1 is MNHNY and CDR2 is SVGAGI (reference sequence). Unmatched junction bases numbered 4, after V lost 2 bases and J lost 0 bases. These data come from a study of blood T cell repertoires in COVID-19. Methods used by the authors: Reference gene primer amplification gave estimated nucleated cell counts. Assay used: immunoSEQ multiplex PCR; TCRdb lists only in-frame clones, some missing. V, J and clone size were drawn from that table, and D and trimming were deduced from the DNA. Among about 180,000 clones listed, roughly 80% were seen once.

This chain connects TRBV6-6 to TRBJ1-3; 7 bases match TRBD1. Material: peripheral blood. The sequence came from a human donor in a cohort sampled during active COVID-19. CDR3 region: CASSYTWDSSGNTIYF. The CDR3 DNA is TGTGCCAGCAGTTACACATGGGACAGCTCTGGAAACACCATATATTTT.